Below, one T cell receptor beta chain is given with its context. Its target is unknown. This sample was included in a study of CD8+ T cells in alopecia areata. Study-wide background: Twice daily, treated patients received 5 to 10 mg of oral tofacitinib.

Overall study findings and caveats: Mice showed TCR sharing more clearly than patients did, possibly owing to HLA. Persistence during tofacitinib was seen for many expanded lesional clones in scalp and blood.

Sequencing relied on a cDNA template that was reverse transcribed from extracted RNA. TCRdb keeps only in-frame clones here, not all; method: immunoSEQ multiplex PCR. The sample lists approximately 210,000 clones; about three fifths were seen once. Described treatment: oral pan-JAK inhibitor, 5-10 mg twice daily. The sample in question was CD4+ T cells sorted from blood, obtained at week 4, from a patient treated with tofacitinib. The TCR comes from a human donor with alopecia areata.

The CDR3 loop reads CASSGQGAAPEQYF. The CDR3 DNA sequence: TGTGCCAGTAGCGGACAGGGGGCAGCGCCCGAGCAGTACTTC. V gene TRBV19 combines with J gene TRBJ2-7, with 11 bases lining up with TRBD1. CDR3 size: 14 residues. J was trimmed by 6 bases and V by 6 bases; bases with no gene match: 7. Germline CDR1 is LNHDA and CDR2 is SQIVND (reference sequence).